Listed below are T cell receptor beta chains from one sample, sequenced in a study of response to subunit inactivated influenza vaccine. In TCRdb, the RT-PCR reads were re-called with MiXCR into one record per CDR3 protein. The sample lists 400,000 to 650,000 distinct CDR3 sequences, around 7.7% occurring once. The sample here was PBMCs from blood, taken approximately 25 months after vaccination. The receptors stem from a man aged 50-75 years who received an inactivated influenza vaccine. The CDR3 runs from the conserved cysteine through the conserved F or W. The D gene is left open where the match is weak. A clone size is listed for some rows: how often the clone was seen (once, few, many), or a class if it is expanded.

TRBV7-2	NA	TRBJ2-7	NA	CASTGGDGSSYEQYF	TGTGCCAGCACGGGTGGCGACGGGAGCTCCTACGAGCAGTACTTC
TRBV7-6	NA	TRBJ1-4	TRBD1	CASSPDRGSEKLFF	TGTGCCAGCAGCCCGGACAGGGGGAGTGAAAAACTGTTTTTT
TRBV7-2	NA	TRBJ1-6	NA	CASSLTGLRQSRNSPLHF	TGTGCCAGCAGCTTAACGGGCCTTCGGCAGTCGCGGAATTCACCCCTCCACTTT
TRBV7-9	NA	TRBJ2-1	NA	CASSLGEWDNEQFF	TGTGCCAGCAGCTTAGGGGAGTGGGACAATGAGCAGTTCTTC
TRBV11-2	NA	TRBJ2-2	TRBD2	CASSLVQAGVTGELFF	TGTGCCAGCAGCTTAGTCCAAGCGGGAGTCACCGGGGAGCTGTTTTTT
TRBV7-9	NA	TRBJ2-4	NA	CASSSGLGGNIQYF	TGTGCCAGCAGCTCGGGGCTCGGGGGAAACATTCAGTACTTC
TRBV30	many	TRBJ1-4	TRBD1	CAWSVQGLNVGEKLFF	TGTGCCTGGAGTGTACAGGGGCTCAATGTAGGTGAAAAACTGTTTTTT
TRBV10-3	many	TRBJ2-3	NA	CAISESGYTDTQYF	TGTGCCATCAGTGAGTCCGGCTACACAGATACGCAGTATTTT
TRBV4-1	NA	TRBJ2-7	NA	CASSQVSAYYEQYF	TGCGCCAGCAGCCAAGTTTCCGCTTACTACGAGCAGTACTTC
TRBV28	few	TRBJ2-5	NA	CASSRSDDQETQYF	TGTGCCAGCAGTCGTTCGGACGATCAAGAGACCCAGTACTTC
TRBV20-1	NA	TRBJ2-3	NA	CSAIPGSNTDTQYF	TGCAGTGCTATCCCAGGGAGCAACACAGATACGCAGTATTTT
TRBV12-3/TRBV12-4	many	TRBJ2-7	NA	CASSGFYEQYF	TGTGCCAGCAGTGGGTTCTACGAGCAGTACTTC
TRBV3-1	few	TRBJ2-2	TRBD1	CASSSPGQGSGELFF	TGTGCCAGCAGCTCGCCGGGACAGGGTTCCGGGGAGCTGTTTTTT
TRBV20-1	many	TRBJ2-2	TRBD2	CSAPRAGGSGELFF	TGCAGTGCCCCACGAGCGGGAGGTTCCGGGGAGCTGTTTTTT
TRBV20-1	NA	TRBJ1-5	TRBD1	CSASGTESNQPQHF	TGCAGTGCTTCCGGGACAGAAAGCAATCAGCCCCAGCATTTT
TRBV28	few	TRBJ2-5	NA	CASSLEYRERPQYF	TGTGCCAGCAGTTTAGAATATCGAGAGAGACCCCAGTACTTC
TRBV25-1	few	TRBJ2-7	NA	CASSNQQGTEQYF	TGTGCCAGCAGTAACCAACAGGGCACCGAGCAGTACTTC
TRBV7-9	few	TRBJ1-1	NA	CASSLGGFDEAFF	TGTGCCAGCAGCTTAGGAGGGTTTGACGAAGCTTTCTTT